This is a list of T cell receptor beta chains from one sample in a study of tumor and adjacent non-tumor tissue in lung cancer. Each CDR3 protein is one row after TCRdb ran MiXCR on the multiplex PCR reads. The sample lists about 110,000 distinct CDR3 sequences; 84% were seen once. Sequenced input: lung tumor tissue. The receptors derive from a man in his 70s with non-small cell lung cancer. CDR3s include the opening cysteine and the closing phenylalanine or tryptophan. Each record gives: D gene, V gene, J gene, clone size, CDR3 protein, CDR3 DNA. A D gene is named only where the DNA matches it firmly. The listing skips clone size in some rows; elsewhere it reads once, few, many or a size class.

>TRBD2|TRBV5-1|TRBJ2-3|-
CASSLLAGIKDTQYF
TGCGCCAGCAGCTTGTTAGCGGGAATCAAAGATACGCAGTATTTT
>-|TRBV11-2|TRBJ2-3|once
CASSLGAVAADTDTQYF
TGTGCCAGCAGCTTAGGTGCGGTAGCGGCTGACACAGATACGCAGTATTTT
>-|TRBV11-1|TRBJ2-1|-
CASSLVTMVDELFF
TGTGCCAGCAGCTTAGTTACCATGGTCGATGAGCTGTTCTTC
>-|TRBV29-1|TRBJ2-1|-
CSAMPYQNSEVDEQFF
TGTAGCGCTATGCCGTATCAGAACAGTGAAGTCGATGAGCAGTTCTTC
>-|TRBV4-1|TRBJ2-3|-
CASSQEFGTDESTDTQYF
TGCGCTAGCAGCCAAGAATTCGGCACCGACGAAAGCACAGATACGCAGTATTTT
>-|TRBV11-2|TRBJ1-1|-
CTGNLGTSDKAFF
TGTACCGGCAACTTAGGGACATCCGATAAAGCTTTCTTT
>-|TRBV5-4|TRBJ2-5|-
CASSLLKGITRETHYF
TGTGCCAGTAGCCTCCTCAAGGGGATAACAAGAGAGACCCACTACTTC
>-|TRBV6-2/TRBV6-3|TRBJ2-2|once
CASSSELTSITGELFF
TGTGCCAGCAGTTCGGAATTGACATCTATCACCGGGGAGCTGTTTTTT
>TRBD2|TRBV6-1|TRBJ2-1|-
CVSSDAGGPGLFAYNEQFF
TGTGTCAGCAGTGATGCGGGAGGGCCGGGGCTGTTCGCCTACAATGAGCAGTTCTTC
>-|TRBV11-2|TRBJ1-1|-
CTSSFANSRDTEAFF
TGTACCAGCAGCTTCGCCAATTCGAGGGACACTGAAGCTTTCTTT
>-|TRBV4-2|TRBJ1-2|-
CATSQEAGTYGYTF
TGTGCCACCAGCCAAGAAGCAGGGACTTATGGCTACACCTTC
>TRBD1|TRBV6-5|TRBJ1-1|-
CVSRIGTGLVTEVFF
TGTGTCAGCAGGATCGGGACAGGGTTGGTCACTGAAGTTTTCTTT
>-|TRBV11-2|TRBJ2-7|-
CASGGDSISYEWYF
TGTGCCAGCGGCGGGGACAGCATAAGCTACGAGTGGTACTTC
>-|TRBV6-5|TRBJ2-5|-
CASRGDIQVTQYF
TGTGCCAGCCGGGGGGACATCCAAGTGACCCAGTACTTC
>-|TRBV6-2/TRBV6-3|TRBJ2-1|-
CASSYVIGEQFF
TGTGCCAGCAGTTACGTCATTGGCGAGCAGTTTTTC
>-|TRBV10-1|TRBJ2-2|-
CVSSDCSGMINTRELFF
TGCGTCAGCAGTGACTGCAGTGGGATGATAAACACCCGGGAGCTGTTTTTT
>-|TRBV7-9|TRBJ2-7|-
CANSSCGSSYEQYF
TGTGCCAACAGCTCGTGCGGGTCCTCGTACGAGCAGTACTTC
>-|TRBV4-1|TRBJ2-3|medium-sized
CASSPHHTSGNPDTQYF
TGCGCCAGCAGTCCTCACCACACATCGGGCAACCCAGATACGCAGTATTTT